This TCR beta chain was recovered during a study of CD8+CD57+ T cells in acquired aplastic anemia. Germline CDR1 reads MGHRA; CDR2 reads YSYEKL. Deletions cut 2 bases from V and 0 bases from J, with 8 bases between. The CDR3 runs to 14 residues. Both TCR beta VDJ combination and CDR3 sequence profiling were carried out. Genomic DNA was the template for this profiling. MiXCR, applied by TCRdb to the reads, yields one record per CDR3 protein. The data show approximately 190,000 distinct CDR3 sequences, nearly 50% seen once. Patients chosen for sequencing had shown CD8+CD57+ cell expansion by flow cytometry.

The V and J genes are TRBV4-1 and TRBJ2-7; D remains unclear. The TCR sequence derives from a human donor with aplastic anemia. Sequenced sample: sorted CD4+, CD8+, or CD8+CD57+ T cells (not recorded which) from PBMCs. The CDR3 here is CASSQTLVSYEQYF. The CDR3 DNA reads TGCGCCAGCAGCCAAACCCTAGTCTCCTACGAGCAGTACTTC.